This TCR beta chain came from a study of kidney transplant recipient with SARS-CoV-2 infection. The germline V gene encodes CDR1 KGHSH and CDR2 LQKENI. The CDR3 totals 15 residues. Germline trimming cut 4 bases from V and 0 bases from J; bases unmatched to any gene: 2. This clonotype was recorded many times. TCRdb passed the reads through MiXCR, listing each CDR3 protein once. The repertoire holds roughly 250,000 distinct CDR3 sequences, 29% seen once, with roughly 7% in the top ten. This material consisted of a blood sample, taken at baseline and on roughly day 120 from a kidney transplant recipient. The chain combines TRBV18 with TRBJ2-7, with 11 bases matching TRBD1. This sequence was found in a young adult male patient who had COVID-19 and was a kidney transplant recipient. The graft donor may account for some of the T cells. CDR3 DNA sequence: TGTGCCAGCTCACAGGGACAGGGGGTCTCCTACGAGCAGTACTTC. Amino acids: CASSQGQGVSYEQYF.